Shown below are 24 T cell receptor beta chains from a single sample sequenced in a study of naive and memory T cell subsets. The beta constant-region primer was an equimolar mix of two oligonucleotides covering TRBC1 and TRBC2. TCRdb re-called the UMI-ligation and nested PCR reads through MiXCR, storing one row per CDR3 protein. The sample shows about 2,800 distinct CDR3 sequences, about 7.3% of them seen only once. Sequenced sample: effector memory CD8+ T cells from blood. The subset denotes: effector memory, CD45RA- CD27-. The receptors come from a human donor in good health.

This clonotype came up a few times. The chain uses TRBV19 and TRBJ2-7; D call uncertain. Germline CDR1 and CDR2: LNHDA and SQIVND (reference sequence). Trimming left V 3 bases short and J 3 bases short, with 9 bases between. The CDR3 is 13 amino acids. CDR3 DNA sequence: TGTGCCAGTAGTATCATGGCCGGCTACGAGCAGTACTTC. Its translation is CASSIMAGYEQYF.

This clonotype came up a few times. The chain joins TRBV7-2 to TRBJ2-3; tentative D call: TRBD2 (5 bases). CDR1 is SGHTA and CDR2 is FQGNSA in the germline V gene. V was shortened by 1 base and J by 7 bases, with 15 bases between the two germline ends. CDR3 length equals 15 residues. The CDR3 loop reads CASSLESLVGYTQYF. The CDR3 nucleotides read TGTGCCAGCAGCTTAGAATCACTAGTGGGGTATACGCAGTATTTT.

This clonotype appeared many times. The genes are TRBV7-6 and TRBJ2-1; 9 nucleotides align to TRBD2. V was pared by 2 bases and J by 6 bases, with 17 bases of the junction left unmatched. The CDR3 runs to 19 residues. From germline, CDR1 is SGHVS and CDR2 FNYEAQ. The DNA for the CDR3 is TGTGCCAGCAGCTTAATTTCTGGGATTGCGGGAGGGCCTATCAATGAGCAGTTCTTC. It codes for CASSLISGIAGGPINEQFF.

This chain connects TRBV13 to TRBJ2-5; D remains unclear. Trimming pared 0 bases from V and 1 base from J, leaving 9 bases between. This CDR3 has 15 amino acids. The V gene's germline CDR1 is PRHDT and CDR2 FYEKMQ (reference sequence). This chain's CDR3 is CASSLGPSSQETQYF. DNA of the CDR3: TGTGCCAGCAGCTTAGGCCCCAGCTCCCAAGAGACCCAGTACTTC.

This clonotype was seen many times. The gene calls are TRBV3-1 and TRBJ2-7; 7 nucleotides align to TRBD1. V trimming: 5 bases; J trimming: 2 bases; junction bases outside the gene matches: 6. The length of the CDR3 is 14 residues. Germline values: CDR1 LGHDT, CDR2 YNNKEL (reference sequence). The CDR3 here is CASSLQGTTYEQYF. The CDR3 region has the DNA TGTGCCAGCAGCTTACAGGGGACCACCTACGAGCAGTACTTC.

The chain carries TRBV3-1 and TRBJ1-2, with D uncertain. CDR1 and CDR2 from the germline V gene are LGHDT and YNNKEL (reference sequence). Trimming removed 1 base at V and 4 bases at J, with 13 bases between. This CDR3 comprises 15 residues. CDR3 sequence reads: CASSQGEYWVYGYTF. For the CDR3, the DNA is TGTGCCAGCAGCCAAGGAGAATATTGGGTCTATGGCTACACCTTC.

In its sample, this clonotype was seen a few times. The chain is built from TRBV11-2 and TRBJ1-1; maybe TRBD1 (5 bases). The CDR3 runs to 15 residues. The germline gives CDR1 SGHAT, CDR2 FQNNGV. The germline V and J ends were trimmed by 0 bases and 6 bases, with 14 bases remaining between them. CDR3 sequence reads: CASSLEGQGIPEAFF. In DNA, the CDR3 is TGTGCCAGCAGCTTAGAAGGCCAGGGTATCCCTGAAGCTTTCTTT.

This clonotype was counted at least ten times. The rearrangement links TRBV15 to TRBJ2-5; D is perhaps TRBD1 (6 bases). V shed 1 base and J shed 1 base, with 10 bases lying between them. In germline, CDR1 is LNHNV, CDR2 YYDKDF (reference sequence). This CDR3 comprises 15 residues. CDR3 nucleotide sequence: TGTGCCACCAGCAGAGGACAGGAGATCCAAGAGACCCAGTACTTC. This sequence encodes CATSRGQEIQETQYF.

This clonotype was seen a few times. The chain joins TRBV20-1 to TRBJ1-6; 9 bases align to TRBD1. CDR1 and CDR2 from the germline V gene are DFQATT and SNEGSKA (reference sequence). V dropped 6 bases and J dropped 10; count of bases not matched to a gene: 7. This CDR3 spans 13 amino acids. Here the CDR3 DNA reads TGCAGTGCAGAGGACAGGGGAGCCTCACCCCTCCACTTT. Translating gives CSAEDRGASPLHF.

CDR3 nucleotide sequence: TGTGCCAGCAGTCCCCAGGTCGGTCTTCAAGAGACCCAGTACTTC. It encodes CASSPQVGLQETQYF. The V gene is TRBV28, the J gene TRBJ2-5; D ambiguous. Trimming pared 5 bases from V and 2 bases from J, leaving 15 bases between. The CDR3 is made up of 15 amino acids. In germline, CDR1 is MDHEN, CDR2 SYDVKM.

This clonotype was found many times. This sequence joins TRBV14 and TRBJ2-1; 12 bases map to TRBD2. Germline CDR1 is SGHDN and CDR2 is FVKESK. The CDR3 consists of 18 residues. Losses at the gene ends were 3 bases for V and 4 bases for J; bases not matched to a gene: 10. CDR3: CASSQFLAGGGVYNEQFF. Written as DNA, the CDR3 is TGTGCCAGCAGCCAGTTCCTAGCGGGAGGGGGTGTGTACAATGAGCAGTTCTTC.

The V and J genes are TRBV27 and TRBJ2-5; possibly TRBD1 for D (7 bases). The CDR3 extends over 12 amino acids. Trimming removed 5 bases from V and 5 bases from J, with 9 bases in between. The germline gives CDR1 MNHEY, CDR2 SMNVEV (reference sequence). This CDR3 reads CASSPGGETQYF. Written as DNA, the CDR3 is TGTGCCAGCAGTCCAGGGGGGGAGACCCAGTACTTC.

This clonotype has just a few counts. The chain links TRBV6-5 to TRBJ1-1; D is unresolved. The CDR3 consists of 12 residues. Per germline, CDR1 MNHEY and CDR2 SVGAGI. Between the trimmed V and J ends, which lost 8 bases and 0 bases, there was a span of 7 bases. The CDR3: CASGDLNTEAFF. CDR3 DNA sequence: TGTGCCAGCGGAGACTTGAACACTGAAGCTTTCTTT.

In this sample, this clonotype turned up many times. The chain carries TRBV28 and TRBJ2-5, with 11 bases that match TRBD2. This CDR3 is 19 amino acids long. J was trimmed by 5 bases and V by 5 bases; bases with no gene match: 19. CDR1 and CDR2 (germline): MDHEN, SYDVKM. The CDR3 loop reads CASSTLISGRAGSAETQYF. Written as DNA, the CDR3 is TGTGCCAGCAGTACCCTCATTAGCGGGAGGGCCGGATCGGCGGAGACCCAGTACTTC.

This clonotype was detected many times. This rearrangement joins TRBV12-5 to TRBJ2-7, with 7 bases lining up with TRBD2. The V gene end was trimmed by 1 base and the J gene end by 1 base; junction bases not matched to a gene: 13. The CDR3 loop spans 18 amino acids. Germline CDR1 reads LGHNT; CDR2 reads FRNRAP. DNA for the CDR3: TGTGCTAGTGGTTTGGCCCTATCAGGGTACGGGGGGTCCTACGAGCAGTACTTC. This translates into CASGLALSGYGGSYEQYF.

The CDR3 reads CASSHGGTVYYHRGVYGYTF. The CDR3 coding sequence is TGCGCCAGCAGCCACGGCGGGACCGTCTATTACCATCGGGGGGTCTATGGCTACACCTTC. The V gene is TRBV5-1, the J gene TRBJ1-2, with D perhaps TRBD1 (5 bases). Trimming stripped 4 bases from V and 4 bases from J, with 32 bases between. Per the germline V gene, CDR1 is SGHRS and CDR2 is YFSETQ. This CDR3 comprises 20 residues.

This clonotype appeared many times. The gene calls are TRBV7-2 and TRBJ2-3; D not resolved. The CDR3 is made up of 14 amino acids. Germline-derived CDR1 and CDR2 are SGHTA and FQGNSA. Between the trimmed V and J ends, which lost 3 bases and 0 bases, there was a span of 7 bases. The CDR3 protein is CASSLDTSTDTQYF. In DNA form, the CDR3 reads TGTGCCAGCAGCTTGGATACTAGCACAGATACGCAGTATTTT.

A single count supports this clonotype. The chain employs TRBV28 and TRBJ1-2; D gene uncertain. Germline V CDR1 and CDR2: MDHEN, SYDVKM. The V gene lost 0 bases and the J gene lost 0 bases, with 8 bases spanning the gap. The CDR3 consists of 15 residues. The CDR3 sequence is CASSLWGLANYGYTF. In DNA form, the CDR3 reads TGTGCCAGCAGTTTATGGGGGTTAGCTAACTATGGCTACACCTTC.

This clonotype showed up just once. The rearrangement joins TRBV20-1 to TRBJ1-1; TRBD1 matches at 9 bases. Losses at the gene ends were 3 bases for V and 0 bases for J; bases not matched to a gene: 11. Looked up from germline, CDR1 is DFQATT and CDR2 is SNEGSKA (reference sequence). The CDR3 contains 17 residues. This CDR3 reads CSARGLRDRAMNTEAFF. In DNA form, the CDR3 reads TGCAGTGCTAGGGGGTTAAGGGACAGGGCCATGAACACTGAAGCTTTCTTT.

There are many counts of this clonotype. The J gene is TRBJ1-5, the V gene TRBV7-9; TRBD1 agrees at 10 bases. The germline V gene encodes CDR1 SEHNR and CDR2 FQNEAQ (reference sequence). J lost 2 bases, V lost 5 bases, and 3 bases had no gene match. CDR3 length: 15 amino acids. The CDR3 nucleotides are TGTGCCAGCAGCGTGACAGGGGGCGGCAATCAGCCCCAGCATTTT. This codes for CASSVTGGGNQPQHF.

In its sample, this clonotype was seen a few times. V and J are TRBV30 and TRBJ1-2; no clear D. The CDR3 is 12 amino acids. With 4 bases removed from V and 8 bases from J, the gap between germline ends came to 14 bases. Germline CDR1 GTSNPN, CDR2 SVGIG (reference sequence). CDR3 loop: CAWTAGTRGYTF. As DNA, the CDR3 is TGTGCCTGGACCGCAGGTACACGAGGCTACACCTTC.

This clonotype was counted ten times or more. Here the CDR3 DNA reads TGTGCCAGAGAGACCGGGGAGCTGTTTTTT. Translated, it gives CARETGELFF. The V and J genes are TRBV7-9 and TRBJ2-2; D is unclear. Deletions cut 9 bases from V and 5 bases from J, with 4 bases between. The CDR3 runs to 10 residues. CDR1 is SEHNR and CDR2 is FQNEAQ in the germline V gene (reference sequence). Drawing the rest from reference TRBV7-9 and TRBJ2-2, the complete variable domain is DTGVSQNPRHKITKRGQNVTFRCDPISEHNRLYWYRQTLGQGPEFLTYFQNEAQLEKSRLLSDRFSAERPKGSFSTLEIQRTEQGDSAMYLCARETGELFFGEGSRLTVL.

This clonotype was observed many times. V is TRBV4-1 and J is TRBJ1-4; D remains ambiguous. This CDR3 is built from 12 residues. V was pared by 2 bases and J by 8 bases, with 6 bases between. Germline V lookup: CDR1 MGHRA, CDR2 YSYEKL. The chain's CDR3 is CASSQRKEKLFF. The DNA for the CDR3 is TGCGCCAGCAGCCAAAGAAAAGAAAAACTGTTTTTT.

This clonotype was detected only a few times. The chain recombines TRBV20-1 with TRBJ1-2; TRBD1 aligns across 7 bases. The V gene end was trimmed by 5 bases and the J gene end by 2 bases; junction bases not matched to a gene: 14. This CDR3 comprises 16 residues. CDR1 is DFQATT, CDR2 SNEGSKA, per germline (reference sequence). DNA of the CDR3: TGCAGTGCTCACCATATAGAGGGACAGTCAAACTATGGCTACACCTTC. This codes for CSAHHIEGQSNYGYTF.